This section outlines one TCR beta chain sequence together with its context. This sample is drawn from a study of shared clonotypes between healthy human individuals. CD45RO negativity and positive selection for CCR7 defined naive CD8 cells, a population that excluded terminally differentiated effector memory CD45RA+ cells. Assay used: immunoSEQ multiplex PCR; TCRdb lists only in-frame clones, some missing. The data hold approximately 600,000 clones, with approximately 95% observed a single time. Per germline, CDR1 SGHTA and CDR2 FQGNSA. The CDR3 loop spans 14 amino acids. V dropped 4 bases and J dropped 7 bases, with 17 bases sitting between them.

This sequence joins TRBV7-2 and TRBJ2-7, with D maybe TRBD1 (6 bases). Sequencing was carried out using naive CD8+ T cells sorted from blood. This TCR was sampled from a woman in her 30s in good health. The CDR3 nucleotides are TGTGCCAGCAGCTCAGGGGTTCGAGGGGATGAGCAGTACTTC. Protein: CASSSGVRGDEQYF.